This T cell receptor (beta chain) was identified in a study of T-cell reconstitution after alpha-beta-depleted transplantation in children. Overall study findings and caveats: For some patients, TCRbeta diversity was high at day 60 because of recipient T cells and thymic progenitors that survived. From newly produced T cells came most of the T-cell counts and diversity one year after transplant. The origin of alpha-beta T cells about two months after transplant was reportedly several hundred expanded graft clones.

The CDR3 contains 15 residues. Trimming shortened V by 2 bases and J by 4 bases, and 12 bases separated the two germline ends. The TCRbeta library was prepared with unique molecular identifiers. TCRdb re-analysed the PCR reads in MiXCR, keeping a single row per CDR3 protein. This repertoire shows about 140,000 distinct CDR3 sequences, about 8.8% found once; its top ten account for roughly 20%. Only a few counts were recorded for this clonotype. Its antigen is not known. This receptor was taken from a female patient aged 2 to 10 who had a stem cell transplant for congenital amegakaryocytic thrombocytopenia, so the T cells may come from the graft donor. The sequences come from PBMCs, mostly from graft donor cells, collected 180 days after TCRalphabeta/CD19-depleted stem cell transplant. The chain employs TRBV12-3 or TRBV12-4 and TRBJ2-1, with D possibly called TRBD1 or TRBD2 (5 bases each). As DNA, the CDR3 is TGTGCCAGCAGTTTATGGCCAGGGAGTTACAATGAGCAGTTCTTC. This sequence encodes CASSLWPGSYNEQFF.